A selection of T cell receptor beta chains follows, all from one sample in a study of blood T cell repertoires in COVID-19. Generated by immunoSEQ multiplex PCR, the TCRdb table keeps only in-frame clones and is missing some. The sample lists about 82,000 clones, about four fifths occurring once. Sequencing input: peripheral blood. All receptors come from an older woman with acute or convalescent COVID-19. The CDR3 runs from the conserved cysteine through the conserved F or W. A D gene is named only where the DNA matches it firmly. The size field is filled for only some rows; it gives once, few, many or a size class.

j_gene: TRBJ1-2; d_gene: .; abundance: .; v_gene: TRBV30; CDR3aa: CAWSLRETNYGYTF; CDR3nt: TGTGCCTGGAGTCTCAGGGAAACTAACTATGGCTACACCTTC
j_gene: TRBJ2-5; d_gene: .; abundance: .; v_gene: TRBV27; CDR3aa: CASSLGGTEETQYF; CDR3nt: TGTGCCAGCAGTTTAGGAGGGACGGAAGAGACCCAGTACTTC
j_gene: TRBJ2-1; d_gene: TRBD2; abundance: .; v_gene: TRBV6-2/TRBV6-3; CDR3aa: CASSRPSGSYNEQFF; CDR3nt: TGTGCCAGCAGTCGCCCTAGCGGGAGTTACAATGAGCAGTTCTTC
j_gene: TRBJ1-1; d_gene: .; abundance: .; v_gene: TRBV19; CDR3aa: CASRRGGETEAFF; CDR3nt: TGTGCCAGTAGGAGGGGGGGCGAGACTGAAGCTTTCTTT
j_gene: TRBJ2-2; d_gene: TRBD2; abundance: .; v_gene: TRBV7-7; CDR3aa: CASSELAGGNTGELFF; CDR3nt: TGTGCTAGCAGCGAACTAGCGGGAGGGAACACCGGGGAGCTGTTTTTT
j_gene: TRBJ2-1; d_gene: TRBD2; abundance: .; v_gene: TRBV5-1; CDR3aa: CASSLERGRIVNEQFF; CDR3nt: TGCGCCAGCAGCTTGGAGCGGGGGCGTATTGTGAATGAGCAGTTCTTC
j_gene: TRBJ1-1; d_gene: .; abundance: .; v_gene: TRBV6-2/TRBV6-3; CDR3aa: CASSYSLSLGQPEAFF; CDR3nt: TGTGCCAGCAGTTATTCCCTTTCCTTAGGACAACCTGAAGCTTTCTTT
j_gene: TRBJ2-5; d_gene: TRBD1; abundance: .; v_gene: TRBV18; CDR3aa: CASSPRDRGRETQYF; CDR3nt: TGTGCCAGCTCACCGCGGGACAGGGGGCGGGAGACCCAGTACTTC
j_gene: TRBJ2-3; d_gene: TRBD2; abundance: .; v_gene: TRBV7-9; CDR3aa: CASTSGLTREGSTDTQYF; CDR3nt: TGTGCCAGCACCTCAGGGTTGACGCGGGAGGGTAGCACAGATACGCAGTATTTT
j_gene: TRBJ2-1; d_gene: TRBD2; abundance: few; v_gene: TRBV7-6; CDR3aa: CASSLGGGRALDEQFF; CDR3nt: TGTGCCAGCAGCTTAGGTGGCGGGAGGGCTCTGGATGAGCAGTTCTTC
j_gene: TRBJ1-4; d_gene: .; abundance: .; v_gene: TRBV27; CDR3aa: CASSLGSVRGTTNEKLFF; CDR3nt: TGTGCCAGCAGTTTAGGGTCGGTCAGGGGCACAACTAATGAAAAACTGTTTTTT
j_gene: TRBJ1-1; d_gene: TRBD1; abundance: .; v_gene: TRBV7-3; CDR3aa: CASSPLTGVNTEAFF; CDR3nt: TGTGCCAGCAGCCCCCTCACAGGGGTGAACACTGAAGCTTTCTTT
j_gene: TRBJ2-7; d_gene: TRBD1; abundance: .; v_gene: TRBV7-6; CDR3aa: CASSFEGGRGAYEQYF; CDR3nt: TGTGCCAGCAGCTTTGAAGGGGGCAGGGGCGCCTACGAGCAGTACTTC
j_gene: TRBJ1-2; d_gene: .; abundance: .; v_gene: TRBV10-3; CDR3aa: CAISVQGTYGYTF; CDR3nt: TGTGCCATCAGTGTCCAGGGGACCTATGGCTACACCTTC
j_gene: TRBJ1-2; d_gene: .; abundance: .; v_gene: TRBV11-3; CDR3aa: CASSLGVGPGNYGYTF; CDR3nt: TGTGCCAGCAGCTTAGGTGTGGGGCCAGGGAACTATGGCTACACCTTC
j_gene: TRBJ2-1; d_gene: TRBD1; abundance: .; v_gene: TRBV11-3; CDR3aa: CASSLGGTGYNEQFF; CDR3nt: TGTGCCAGCAGCTTAGGCGGGACAGGGTACAATGAGCAGTTCTTC
j_gene: TRBJ2-2; d_gene: TRBD2; abundance: .; v_gene: TRBV6-5; CDR3aa: CASKLAGKTGELFF; CDR3nt: TGTGCCAGCAAACTAGCGGGAAAGACCGGGGAGCTGTTTTTT
j_gene: TRBJ1-6; d_gene: TRBD1; abundance: many; v_gene: TRBV27; CDR3aa: CASSLSVTGANSPLHF; CDR3nt: TGTGCCAGCAGTTTATCGGTGACAGGGGCCAATTCACCCCTCCACTTT
j_gene: TRBJ1-2; d_gene: .; abundance: many; v_gene: TRBV7-6; CDR3aa: CASSLVGAGYPFGYTF; CDR3nt: TGTGCCAGCAGCTTAGTTGGGGCAGGGTATCCTTTCGGCTACACCTTC
j_gene: TRBJ2-7; d_gene: .; abundance: once; v_gene: TRBV30; CDR3aa: CAWSKDSINYEQYF; CDR3nt: TGTGCCTGGAGCAAGGACAGTATAAACTACGAGCAGTACTTC
j_gene: TRBJ2-1; d_gene: TRBD2; abundance: once; v_gene: TRBV10-3; CDR3aa: CAIRDSGGASNEQFF; CDR3nt: TGTGCCATCAGGGACAGCGGGGGGGCCTCCAATGAGCAGTTCTTC
j_gene: TRBJ2-7; d_gene: .; abundance: .; v_gene: TRBV28; CDR3aa: CASSTGSYEQYF; CDR3nt: TGTGCCAGTTCGACAGGCAGCTACGAGCAGTACTTC
j_gene: TRBJ1-3; d_gene: .; abundance: .; v_gene: TRBV7-2; CDR3aa: CASSLASPGPGRANTIYF; CDR3nt: TGTGCCAGCAGCTTAGCAAGTCCGGGACCCGGGAGAGCAAACACCATATATTTT
j_gene: TRBJ1-6; d_gene: TRBD1; abundance: .; v_gene: TRBV10-3; CDR3aa: CAISGANRGNSPLHF; CDR3nt: TGTGCCATCTCGGGGGCGAACAGGGGAAATTCACCCCTCCACTTT
j_gene: TRBJ1-5; d_gene: .; abundance: .; v_gene: TRBV2; CDR3aa: CASSPPGRNQPQHF; CDR3nt: TGTGCCAGCTCACCCCCGGGGAGAAATCAGCCCCAGCATTTT
j_gene: TRBJ1-2; d_gene: .; abundance: .; v_gene: TRBV25-1; CDR3aa: CASSEGGGVGYTF; CDR3nt: TGTGCCAGCAGTGAAGGTGGGGGGGTTGGCTACACCTTC
j_gene: TRBJ1-5; d_gene: TRBD1; abundance: .; v_gene: TRBV3-1/TRBV3-2; CDR3aa: CASSRGQGNQPQHF; CDR3nt: TGTGCCAGCAGCAGGGGGCAAGGCAATCAGCCCCAGCATTTT
j_gene: TRBJ2-5; d_gene: TRBD2; abundance: .; v_gene: TRBV20-1; CDR3aa: CSASRVAGGLETQYF; CDR3nt: TGCAGTGCTAGTAGGGTAGCGGGGGGGCTGGAGACCCAGTACTTC
j_gene: TRBJ1-1; d_gene: TRBD1; abundance: .; v_gene: TRBV3-1/TRBV3-2; CDR3aa: CASSQTGVVNTEAFF; CDR3nt: TGTGCCAGCAGCCAAACAGGGGTCGTAAACACTGAAGCTTTCTTT
j_gene: TRBJ2-1; d_gene: .; abundance: .; v_gene: TRBV6-5; CDR3aa: CASSYSPMSSYNEQFF; CDR3nt: TGTGCCAGCAGTTACAGCCCCATGAGCTCCTACAATGAGCAGTTCTTC
j_gene: TRBJ1-2; d_gene: .; abundance: .; v_gene: TRBV5-5; CDR3aa: CASSYKRDGVSYGYTF; CDR3nt: TGTGCCAGCAGCTACAAGCGGGACGGGGTCTCCTATGGCTACACCTTC